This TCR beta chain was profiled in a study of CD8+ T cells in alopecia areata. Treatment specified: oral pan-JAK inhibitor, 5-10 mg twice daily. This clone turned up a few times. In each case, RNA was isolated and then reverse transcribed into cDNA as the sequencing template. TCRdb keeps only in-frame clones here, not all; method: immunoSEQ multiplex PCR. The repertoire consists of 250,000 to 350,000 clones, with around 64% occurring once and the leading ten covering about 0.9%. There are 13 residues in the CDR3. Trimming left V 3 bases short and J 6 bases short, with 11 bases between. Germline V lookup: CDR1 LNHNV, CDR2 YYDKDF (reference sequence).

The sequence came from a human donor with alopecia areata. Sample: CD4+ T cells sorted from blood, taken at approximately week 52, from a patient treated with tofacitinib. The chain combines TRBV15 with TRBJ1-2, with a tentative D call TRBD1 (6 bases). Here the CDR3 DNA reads TGTGCCACCAGCAGTAGTCAGGGGAATGGCTACACCTTC. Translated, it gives CATSSSQGNGYTF. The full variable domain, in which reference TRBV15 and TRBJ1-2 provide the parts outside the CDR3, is DAMVIQNPRYQVTQFGKPVTLSCSQTLNHNVMYWYQQKSSQAPKLLFHYYDKDFNNEADTPDNFQSRRPNTSFCFLDIRSPGLGDTAMYLCATSSSQGNGYTFGSGTRLTVV.